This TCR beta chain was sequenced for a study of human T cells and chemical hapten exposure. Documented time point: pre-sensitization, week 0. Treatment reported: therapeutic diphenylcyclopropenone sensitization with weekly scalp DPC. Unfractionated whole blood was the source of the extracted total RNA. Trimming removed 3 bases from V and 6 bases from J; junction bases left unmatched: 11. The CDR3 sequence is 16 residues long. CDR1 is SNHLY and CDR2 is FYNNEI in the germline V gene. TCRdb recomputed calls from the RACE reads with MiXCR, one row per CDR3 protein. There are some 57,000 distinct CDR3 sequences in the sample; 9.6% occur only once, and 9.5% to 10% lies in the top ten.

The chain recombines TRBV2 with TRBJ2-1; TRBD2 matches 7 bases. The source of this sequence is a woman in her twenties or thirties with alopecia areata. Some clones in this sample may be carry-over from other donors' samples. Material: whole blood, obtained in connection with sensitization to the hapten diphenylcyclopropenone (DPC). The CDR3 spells CASSDIEAGWGNEQFF. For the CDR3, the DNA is TGTGCCAGCAGTGACATTGAAGCGGGGTGGGGCAATGAGCAGTTCTTC.